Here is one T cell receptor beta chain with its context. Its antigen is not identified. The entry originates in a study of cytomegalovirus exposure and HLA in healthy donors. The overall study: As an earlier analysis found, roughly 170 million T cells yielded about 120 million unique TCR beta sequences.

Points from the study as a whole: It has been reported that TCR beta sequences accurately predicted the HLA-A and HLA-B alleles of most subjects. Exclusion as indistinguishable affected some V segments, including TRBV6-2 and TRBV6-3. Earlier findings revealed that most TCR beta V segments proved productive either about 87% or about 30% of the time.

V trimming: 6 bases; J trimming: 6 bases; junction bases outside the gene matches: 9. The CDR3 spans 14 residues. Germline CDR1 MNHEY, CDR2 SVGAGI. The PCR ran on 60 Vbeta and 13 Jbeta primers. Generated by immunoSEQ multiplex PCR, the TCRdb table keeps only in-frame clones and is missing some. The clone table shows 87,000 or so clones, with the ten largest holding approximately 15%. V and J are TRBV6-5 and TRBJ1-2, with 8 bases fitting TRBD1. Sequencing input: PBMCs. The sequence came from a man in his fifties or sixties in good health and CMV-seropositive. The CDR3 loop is CASRLRGRTNGYTF. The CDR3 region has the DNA TGTGCCAGCAGACTCAGGGGGCGTACCAATGGCTACACCTTC.